The next 21 T cell receptor beta chains were all read from a single sample in a study of shared clonotypes between healthy human individuals (dated by TCRdb to about 2020). Libraries were built with the immunoSEQ multiplex PCR assay. The clones in this table, taken by TCRdb from immuneACCESS, are in-frame only. Not every clone is retained; where verified, under half of the shortfall comes from an unresolved V gene, and the cause of the rest is unknown. A total of approximately 2,000,000 clones appear in this sample, roughly 92% of them only once. The leading ten clones occupy around 0.35% of the sample. The sample comprised naive CD4+ T cells from PBMCs. According to the study, the label for this sample's cell subset or site signals: CD45RA+ positively selected. The receptors derive from a man younger than 30 in good health. Some clones in this sample may be carry-over from other donors' samples.

The genes are TRBV6-1 and TRBJ2-7, with D possibly matching TRBD2 (5 bases). Trimming removed 2 bases from V and 2 bases from J, with 13 bases in between. The CDR3 spans 15 residues. From germline, CDR1 is MNHNS and CDR2 SASEGT. CDR3 in DNA: TGTGCCAGCAGTGAACTCGGGGTGACTACCTACGAGCAGTACTTC. It yields the protein CASSELGVTTYEQYF.

Only one count was recorded for this clone. The chain uses TRBV11-3 and TRBJ2-1; 9 bases are a match to TRBD2. The CDR3 is 15 amino acids. The germline CDR1 and CDR2 sequences are SGHNT and YENEEA. V dropped 1 base and J dropped 8; count of bases not matched to a gene: 6. This CDR3 reads CASSLGSSGTDEQFF. The CDR3, as DNA: TGTGCCAGCAGCTTAGGTTCTAGCGGGACTGATGAGCAGTTCTTC.

V is TRBV28 and J is TRBJ2-7; the match to TRBD1 covers 7 bases. Trimming at V came to 3 bases and at J to 4 bases, leaving 9 bases not matched to a gene. The CDR3 consists of 15 residues. Germline CDR1 and CDR2: MDHEN and SYDVKM. CDR3 loop: CASSFGTEGRYEQYF. CDR3 in DNA: TGTGCCAGCAGTTTCGGGACAGAGGGAAGATACGAGCAGTACTTC. The full variable domain, completed using reference TRBV28 and TRBJ2-7, is DVKVTQSSRYLVKRTGEKVFLECVQDMDHENMFWYRQDPGLGLRLIYFSYDVKMKEKGDIPEGYSVSREKKERFSLILESASTNQTSMYLCASSFGTEGRYEQYFGPGTRLTVT.

This chain links TRBV18 with TRBJ1-2; no reliable D call. The CDR3 extends over 14 amino acids. Germline CDR1 is KGHSH and CDR2 is LQKENI. The V gene lost 2 bases and the J gene lost 5 bases, with 12 bases spanning the gap. The CDR3, as DNA: TGTGCCAGCTCACCAAAAGTAGGGCAGTATGGCTACACCTTC. Protein sequence: CASSPKVGQYGYTF.

The rearrangement joins TRBV6-5 to TRBJ2-2; a weak D match, TRBD2 (5 bases). The CDR3 length is 14 residues. The V end was cut by 2 bases, the J end by 4 bases, with 8 bases between. Germline lookup yields CDR1 MNHEY and CDR2 SVGAGI. In DNA form, the CDR3 reads TGTGCCAGCAGTTACGCCGGGATCACCGGGGAGCTGTTTTTT. Translation gives CASSYAGITGELFF.

As regards this clone: This same CDR3 is encoded by further DNA sequences in the sample. The rearrangement uses TRBV5-8 and TRBJ1-1; TRBD1 agrees at 9 bases. Unmatched junction bases numbered 4, after V lost 0 bases and J lost 4 bases. The CDR3 is 15 amino acids. The germline V gene encodes CDR1 SGHTS and CDR2 YDEGEE. CDR3 sequence: CASSLGLTGGTEAFF. The CDR3 DNA sequence: TGTGCCAGCAGCTTGGGATTGACAGGGGGCACTGAAGCTTTCTTT.

On this clone: Other DNA sequences from this sample encode an identical CDR3 as well. The J gene is TRBJ2-3, the V gene TRBV2; D possibly corresponds to TRBD1 (6 bases). CDR1 SNHLY and CDR2 FYNNEI come from the germline V gene. V lost 4 bases and J 0 bases, leaving 11 bases between the germline ends. CDR3 size: 15 residues. CDR3 nucleotide sequence: TGTGCCAGCAGTGTACAGGGTACTAGCACAGATACGCAGTATTTT. Amino acid sequence: CASSVQGTSTDTQYF.

The rearrangement uses TRBV27 and TRBJ2-7, with TRBD1 identical over 8 bases. Germline V CDR1 and CDR2: MNHEY, SMNVEV (reference sequence). J gave up 2 bases and V 6 bases, and 9 bases lay outside the gene matches. CDR3 length: 15 residues. The CDR3 reads CASRPWTGSTYEQYF. CDR3 DNA: TGTGCCAGCAGACCCTGGACAGGGAGCACCTACGAGCAGTACTTC.

In this sample, this clone turned up a few times. The sample has other DNA sequences that encode this CDR3 too. This chain links TRBV27 with TRBJ1-2; the D gene is possibly TRBD1 (5 bases). The CDR3 consists of 13 residues. CDR1 and CDR2 from the germline V gene are MNHEY and SMNVEV (reference sequence). V was shortened by 3 bases and J by 0 bases, with 5 bases between the two germline ends. Here the CDR3 reads CASSFRANYGYTF. For the CDR3, the DNA is TGTGCCAGCAGTTTCAGGGCTAACTATGGCTACACCTTC.

The CDR3 nucleotides are TGTGCCAGCAGCTTGACGACAGGGGCCACTGAAGCTTTCTTT. It codes for CASSLTTGATEAFF. The chain couples TRBV7-8 to TRBJ1-1; 8 bases line up with TRBD1. CDR1 is SGHVS, CDR2 FQNEAQ, per germline. Germline trimming cut 3 bases from V and 4 bases from J; bases unmatched to any gene: 4. This CDR3 region has 14 residues.

The gene calls are TRBV2 and TRBJ2-7, with 11 bases fitting TRBD1. The CDR3 length is 16 residues. Germline values: CDR1 SNHLY, CDR2 FYNNEI. Trimming at V came to 3 bases and at J to 7 bases, leaving 11 bases not matched to a gene. Written as DNA, the CDR3 is TGTGCCAGCAGTGATAATCAGGACAGGGGGCAAGAAGAGCAGTACTTC. This gives the protein CASSDNQDRGQEEQYF.

The chain is built from TRBV5-1 and TRBJ2-5; D uncertain. The V end lost 1 base, the J end lost 0 bases, and 13 bases lay between the germline ends. The germline V gene has CDR1 SGHRS and CDR2 YFSETQ. The CDR3 is 16 residues long. DNA for the CDR3: TGCGCCAGCAGCTTGTTAGGGAATCCTTACCAAGAGACCCAGTACTTC. This codes for CASSLLGNPYQETQYF.

The table lists this clone with a count of one. The V call is TRBV6-1, the J call TRBJ2-7; the D gene is possibly TRBD1 (5 bases). The CDR3 runs to 12 residues. Trimming removed 8 bases at V and 0 bases at J, with 8 bases between. The germline gives CDR1 MNHNS, CDR2 SASEGT. The CDR3 loop is CASQGVSYEQYF. In DNA form, the CDR3 reads TGTGCCAGCCAAGGGGTCTCCTACGAGCAGTACTTC.

The chain combines TRBV7-3 with TRBJ1-3; maybe TRBD1 (6 bases). Germline CDR1 is SGHTA and CDR2 is FQGTGA. Trimming took off 5 bases at V and 4 bases at J, with 15 bases between the two ends. There are 15 residues in the CDR3. The CDR3 DNA follows: TGTGCCAGCAGCCTAGATGCAGGGGAGGGAAACACCATATATTTT. Protein: CASSLDAGEGNTIYF.

This chain links TRBV14 with TRBJ2-1, with TRBD2 identical over 9 bases. Germline CDR1 is SGHDN and CDR2 is FVKESK. V was clipped by 2 bases and J by 7 bases; unmatched bases: 15. This CDR3 spans 18 amino acids. CDR3 amino acids: CASSQNWREGLSVNEQFF. CDR3 nucleotides: TGTGCCAGCAGCCAAAACTGGCGGGAGGGCCTATCGGTTAATGAGCAGTTCTTC. The entire variable domain, with the rest obtained from reference TRBV14 and TRBJ2-1, is as follows: EAGVTQFPSHSVIEKGQTVTLRCDPISGHDNLYWYRRVMGKEIKFLLHFVKESKQDESGMPNNRFLAERTGGTYSTLKVQPAELEDSGVYFCASSQNWREGLSVNEQFFGPGTRLTVL.

This clone was observed once. This chain links TRBV7-2 with TRBJ1-1; no clear D. Trimming left V 5 bases short and J 3 bases short, with 10 bases between. The germline CDR1 and CDR2 sequences are SGHTA and FQGNSA. This CDR3 spans 13 amino acids. This CDR3 reads CASSPPPYTEAFF. As DNA, the CDR3 is TGTGCCAGCAGCCCCCCCCCGTACACTGAAGCTTTCTTT.

The chain employs TRBV7-3 and TRBJ2-2; 8 positions match TRBD2. Germline V gene data show CDR1 as SGHTA and CDR2 as FQGTGA. CDR3 length: 16 residues. V dropped 5 bases and J dropped 1; count of bases not matched to a gene: 6. This CDR3 reads CASSVIGTRNTGELFF. The CDR3 DNA is TGTGCCAGCAGCGTAATAGGGACTAGGAACACCGGGGAGCTGTTTTTT.

The genes are TRBV7-3 and TRBJ2-1, with 7 bases aligning to TRBD2. The CDR3 runs 16 residues. Germline-derived CDR1 and CDR2 are SGHTA and FQGTGA. The ends lost 4 bases at V and 5 bases at J; junction bases unmatched: 11. CDR3 protein: CASSSLTGRRDNEQFF. The CDR3 region has the DNA TGTGCCAGCAGCTCCTTAACCGGGAGGAGGGACAATGAGCAGTTCTTC.

The V and J genes are TRBV5-1 and TRBJ2-7; D uncertain. Trimming stripped 4 bases from V and 7 bases from J, with 15 bases between. The CDR3 is 13 amino acids. The V gene's germline CDR1 is SGHRS and CDR2 YFSETQ. CDR3 DNA: TGCGCCAGCAGCACCCAACTCTTGGGGGAGCAGTACTTC. Protein sequence: CASSTQLLGEQYF.

V and J are TRBV5-1 and TRBJ1-2, with a tentative D call TRBD1 (5 bases). Trimming took off 3 bases at V and 5 bases at J, with 11 bases between the two ends. The CDR3 loop spans 13 amino acids. The germline V gene has CDR1 SGHRS and CDR2 YFSETQ. This CDR3 reads CASSSRVGYGYTF. CDR3 sequence (DNA): TGCGCCAGCAGCTCCAGGGTTGGTTATGGCTACACCTTC.

The rearrangement joins TRBV7-3 to TRBJ2-2, with a weak D call TRBD2 (5 bases). V dropped 5 bases and J dropped 0 bases, with 10 bases sitting between them. This CDR3 has 15 amino acids. CDR1 SGHTA and CDR2 FQGTGA come from the germline V gene. CDR3 nucleotide sequence: TGTGCCAGCAGCCCCGGACTCCCGAACACCGGGGAGCTGTTTTTT. Its translation: CASSPGLPNTGELFF.